Listed here are 24 T cell receptor beta chains from one sample, sequenced in a study of T-cell reconstitution after alpha-beta-depleted transplantation in children. During its preparation, the TCRbeta library received unique molecular identifiers. TCRdb reprocessed the PCR reads with MiXCR, giving one entry per CDR3 protein. In the table there are 350,000 to 500,000 distinct CDR3 sequences, over 40% of which are singletons. Sequenced material: PBMCs, taken before TCRalphabeta/CD19-depleted stem cell transplant. These receptors all stem from a girl aged 2 to 10 with aplastic anemia, due to receive a stem cell transplant.

The chain is built from TRBV4-2 and TRBJ2-3, with TRBD2 identical over 10 bases. Germline lookup yields CDR1 LGHNA and CDR2 YNFKEQ. V shed 0 bases, J shed 8 bases, and the junction held 17 bases outside the gene matches. The CDR3 totals 19 residues. CDR3 protein: CASSQEGGASGGARGTQYF. In DNA, the CDR3 is TGTGCCAGCAGCCAAGAAGGCGGGGCCAGCGGGGGGGCTCGGGGTACGCAGTATTTT.

There are many counts of this clonotype. The gene calls are TRBV3-1 and TRBJ1-4; 8 bases are shared with TRBD1. CDR3 length: 17 amino acids. Germline V gene data show CDR1 as LGHDT and CDR2 as YNNKEL (reference sequence). With 1 base clipped from V and 2 bases from J, the junction kept 6 bases outside the gene matches. CDR3 region: CASSQARRQGTNEKLFF. CDR3 DNA: TGTGCCAGCAGCCAAGCCCGAAGACAGGGGACTAATGAAAAACTGTTTTTT.

In this sample, this clonotype turned up a few times. The chain combines TRBV7-3 with TRBJ1-5, with 8 bases aligning to TRBD1. The CDR3 contains 18 residues. After removal of 0 bases from V and 6 bases from J, the junction contained 13 bases not matched to a gene. Germline assignment: CDR1 SGHTA and CDR2 FQGTGA. The DNA for the CDR3 is TGTGCCAGCAGCTTAACAGAACAGGGGCCTACAGGGGGTCAGCCCCAGCATTTT. Translation: CASSLTEQGPTGGQPQHF. Full variable domain (missing parts from reference TRBV7-3 and TRBJ1-5): GAGVSQTPSNKVTEKGKYVELRCDPISGHTALYWYRQSLGQGPEFLIYFQGTGAADDSGLPNDRFFAVRPEGSVSTLKIQRTERGDSAVYLCASSLTEQGPTGGQPQHFGDGTRLSIL.

The V call is TRBV7-8, the J call TRBJ2-1, with a possible D match to TRBD1 (5 bases). Deletions cut 5 bases from V and 0 bases from J, with 14 bases between. CDR1 and CDR2 (germline): SGHVS, FQNEAQ. CDR3 length: 16 amino acids. CDR3 coding DNA: TGTGCCAGCAGCCCGCACAGGCGCCCCTCCTACAATGAGCAGTTCTTC. It is translated as CASSPHRRPSYNEQFF.

This clonotype showed up many times. The CDR3 loop is CASSPHEFYGYTF. In DNA form, the CDR3 reads TGTGCCAGCAGTCCTCACGAGTTCTATGGCTACACCTTC. The chain is built from TRBV12-3 or TRBV12-4 and TRBJ1-2; no clear D gene. The CDR3 consists of 13 residues. Trimming cost V 5 bases and J 4 bases, with 11 bases left between them.

A few counts support this clonotype. The chain is built from TRBV6-5 and TRBJ2-1; 7 bases match TRBD2. CDR1 MNHEY and CDR2 SVGAGI come from the germline V gene. The ends lost 0 bases at V and 4 bases at J; junction bases unmatched: 12. CDR3 length equals 18 residues. This chain's CDR3 is CASSYSQLADEAYNEQFF. CDR3 DNA sequence: TGTGCCAGCAGTTACTCCCAGCTAGCGGACGAAGCGTACAATGAGCAGTTCTTC.

This chain uses TRBV3-1 with TRBJ2-5; TRBD2 agrees at 10 bases. V was pared by 5 bases and J by 9 bases, with 12 bases of the junction left unmatched. CDR1 is LGHDT and CDR2 is YNNKEL in the germline V gene (reference sequence). The CDR3 is 15 amino acids. The CDR3 here is CASSGGLADGEPQYF. Written as DNA, the CDR3 is TGTGCCAGCAGCGGAGGACTAGCGGATGGGGAGCCCCAGTACTTC.

Details on this clonotype: Possible read error: a much larger clone is one base away. The J gene is TRBJ2-3, the V gene TRBV5-6; D possibly matches TRBD1 or TRBD2 (6 bases each). This CDR3 comprises 15 residues. Looked up from germline, CDR1 is SGHDT and CDR2 is YYEEEE. The V end lost 4 bases, the J end lost 1 base, and 13 bases lay between the germline ends. The DNA for the CDR3 is TGTGCCAGCAGCGCGACAAGGGGGGGCACAGATACGCAGTATTTT. It codes for CASSATRGGTDTQYF.

This clonotype was picked up many times. The chain joins TRBV5-1 to TRBJ1-1; tentatively, D is TRBD1 (6 bases). Germline CDR1 SGHRS, CDR2 YFSETQ. Trimming pared 0 bases from V and 4 bases from J, leaving 19 bases between. The CDR3 sequence is 17 residues long. The DNA of the CDR3 is TGCGCCAGCAGCTTGGCGTTTGGGGGGCTCGAGGGCACTGAAGCTTTCTTT. Protein sequence: CASSLAFGGLEGTEAFF.

This clonotype has more than one count but fewer than ten. This chain links TRBV10-2 with TRBJ1-2; perhaps TRBD1 as D (6 bases). V was shortened by 6 bases and J by 0 bases, with 8 bases between the two germline ends. The germline V gene has CDR1 WSHSY and CDR2 SAAADI. The CDR3 covers 13 residues. The CDR3 protein is CASSDRSNYGYTF. DNA of the CDR3: TGCGCCAGCAGCGACAGGTCTAACTATGGCTACACCTTC.

The rearrangement uses TRBV21-1 and TRBJ2-2; the D call TRBD2 from the table was never checked on the DNA. TRBV21-1 is assigned pseudogene status. The CDR3 spans 16 residues. In DNA form, the CDR3 reads TGTGCCAGCAGCAAAGATGCTAGCGCGAACACCGGGGAGCTGTTTTTT. This sequence encodes CASSKDASANTGELFF.

This clonotype was seen repeatedly, ten times or more. The chain couples TRBV5-6 to TRBJ1-3, with no clear D. The ends were cut back, 2 bases at V and 4 bases at J, with 10 bases in the middle. Per the germline V gene, CDR1 is SGHDT and CDR2 is YYEEEE. The CDR3 length is 14 residues. The CDR3 loop is CASSFRSTGNTIYF. The CDR3 coding sequence is TGTGCCAGCAGCTTTCGGTCCACCGGAAACACCATATATTTT. Together with reference TRBV5-6 and TRBJ1-3, the CDR3 gives the full variable domain: DAGVTQSPTHLIKTRGQQVTLRCSPKSGHDTVSWYQQALGQGPQFIFQYYEEEERQRGNFPDRFSGHQFPNYSSELNVNALLLGDSALYLCASSFRSTGNTIYFGEGSWLTVV.

The chain couples TRBV5-1 to TRBJ2-5; no definite D call. Per the germline V gene, CDR1 is SGHRS and CDR2 is YFSETQ. This CDR3 has 14 residues. The ends were cut back, 2 bases at V and 0 bases at J, with 8 bases in the middle. CDR3: CASSLGAYQETQYF. In DNA form, the CDR3 reads TGCGCCAGCAGCTTAGGTGCGTACCAAGAGACCCAGTACTTC.

This clonotype was seen a handful of times. The chain employs TRBV20-1 and TRBJ2-3; the D is unclear. V lost 6 bases to trimming and J lost 0 bases, with 19 bases between them. Germline V lookup: CDR1 DFQATT, CDR2 SNEGSKA (reference sequence). The CDR3 length is 16 residues. CDR3 region: CSAEVPRLSSTDTQYF. The CDR3 DNA follows: TGCAGTGCAGAGGTTCCGCGGCTATCTAGCACAGATACGCAGTATTTT.

This clonotype was detected a few times. V usage is TRBV7-9 and J usage is TRBJ2-1, with D unclear. The V gene lost 5 bases and the J gene lost 6 bases, with 8 bases spanning the gap. Germline V gene lookup returns CDR1 SEHNR and CDR2 FQNEAQ (reference sequence). This CDR3 has 12 residues. For the CDR3, the DNA is TGTGCCAGCAGCCTAAAAACCAATGAGCAGTTCTTC. Amino acids: CASSLKTNEQFF.

V is TRBV20-1 and J is TRBJ2-3, with a possible D match to TRBD2 (6 bases). CDR1 and CDR2 (germline): DFQATT, SNEGSKA (reference sequence). The CDR3 runs 16 residues. V lost 0 bases to trimming and J lost 0 bases, with 13 bases between them. CDR3 in DNA: TGCAGTGCTAGAGAGGCTAGCGCTCCTAGCACAGATACGCAGTATTTT. It encodes CSAREASAPSTDTQYF.

This clonotype was recorded at least ten times. The chain is built from TRBV11-2 and TRBJ2-7; TRBD1 is a possible D gene (6 bases). Per the germline V gene, CDR1 is SGHAT and CDR2 is FQNNGV. The V and J ends lost 1 base and 2 bases respectively, with 9 bases between them. The CDR3 is 14 amino acids. CDR3: CASSLGWTAYEQYF. The CDR3 DNA reads as TGTGCCAGCAGCTTAGGGTGGACAGCCTACGAGCAGTACTTC. Together with reference TRBV11-2 and TRBJ2-7, the CDR3 gives the full variable domain: EAGVAQSPRYKIIEKRQSVAFWCNPISGHATLYWYQQILGQGPKLLIQFQNNGVVDDSQLPKDRFSAERLKGVDSTLKIQPAKLEDSAVYLCASSLGWTAYEQYFGPGTRLTVT.

The chain carries TRBV7-2 and TRBJ2-7; 11 bases are shared with TRBD2. CDR1 and CDR2 (germline): SGHTA, FQGNSA. The CDR3 runs 16 residues. V shed 4 bases, J shed 2 bases, and the junction held 7 bases outside the gene matches. DNA of the CDR3: TGTGCCAGCAGCTCGACTAGCGGGGCCATCCCCTACGAGCAGTACTTC. Translating it yields CASSSTSGAIPYEQYF.

V and J are TRBV10-3 and TRBJ1-2; D is ambiguous. The CDR3 extends over 16 amino acids. Trimming shortened V by 6 bases and J by 0 bases, and 17 bases separated the two germline ends. Germline CDR1 is ENHRY and CDR2 is SYGVKD. CDR3 sequence: CAIRVTRPPSNYGYTF. DNA for the CDR3: TGTGCCATCAGGGTTACACGTCCTCCCTCTAACTATGGCTACACCTTC.

This clonotype came up a few times. The CDR3 DNA reads as TGTGCCAGCAGTACCGCGGTGGGAGGAGAGACCCAGTACTTC. Protein: CASSTAVGGETQYF. The J gene is TRBJ2-5, the V gene TRBV12-3 or TRBV12-4, with a weak D call TRBD2 (6 bases). V lost 5 bases and J lost 4, with 14 bases in between. The CDR3 totals 14 residues.

This clonotype was counted a few times. The chain recombines TRBV4-2 with TRBJ2-7; 13 nucleotides line up with TRBD2. Trimming took 3 bases from V and 2 from J; bases not matched to a gene: 10. The germline V gene has CDR1 LGHNA and CDR2 YNFKEQ. The CDR3 has 18 residues. CDR3 nucleotide sequence: TGTGCCAGCAGCCACCGGACTAGCGGGGGCCCGGGGACCTACGAGCAGTACTTC. Its protein is CASSHRTSGGPGTYEQYF.

This clonotype was seen at least ten times. V usage is TRBV5-4 and J usage is TRBJ2-1; D is perhaps TRBD2 (6 bases). Germline-derived CDR1 and CDR2 are SGHNT and YYREEE (reference sequence). The CDR3 totals 17 residues. Trimming left V 4 bases short and J 0 bases short, with 17 bases between. This CDR3 is CASSQGEGLVSYNEQFF. DNA of the CDR3: TGTGCCAGCAGCCAGGGTGAGGGACTCGTCTCCTACAATGAGCAGTTCTTC. Variable domain in full (rest from reference TRBV5-4 and TRBJ2-1): ETGVTQSPTHLIKTRGQQVTLRCSSQSGHNTVSWYQQALGQGPQFIFQYYREEENGRGNFPPRFSGLQFPNYSSELNVNALELDDSALYLCASSQGEGLVSYNEQFFGPGTRLTVL.

This clonotype appeared a few times. The gene calls are TRBV12-3 or TRBV12-4 and TRBJ2-7; D is unclear. Trimming removed 6 bases at V and 11 bases at J, with 20 bases between. This CDR3 is 13 amino acids long. The CDR3: CASSSKATGPKYF. The CDR3 DNA reads as TGTGCCAGCAGCTCAAAGGCAACGGGTCCTAAGTACTTC.

This clonotype has more than one count but fewer than ten. The gene calls are TRBV19 and TRBJ1-5; D gene ambiguous. The CDR3 has 14 amino acids. Germline V lookup: CDR1 LNHDA, CDR2 SQIVND (reference sequence). V lost 3 bases, J lost 0 bases, and 6 bases lay in between. The DNA for the CDR3 is TGTGCCAGTAGTATTACCAATAGCAATCAGCCCCAGCATTTT. Amino acid sequence: CASSITNSNQPQHF.